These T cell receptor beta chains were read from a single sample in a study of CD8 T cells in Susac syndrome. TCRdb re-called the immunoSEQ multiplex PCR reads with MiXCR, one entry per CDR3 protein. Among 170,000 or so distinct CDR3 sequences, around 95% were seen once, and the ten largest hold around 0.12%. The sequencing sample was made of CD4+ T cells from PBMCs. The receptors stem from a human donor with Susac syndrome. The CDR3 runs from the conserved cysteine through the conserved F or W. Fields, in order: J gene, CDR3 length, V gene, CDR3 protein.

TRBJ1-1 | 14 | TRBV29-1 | CSVSFTGLGTEAFF
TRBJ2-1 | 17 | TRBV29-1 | CSVEGQGLGGSYNEQFF
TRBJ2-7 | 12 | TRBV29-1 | CSVRTGPYEQYF
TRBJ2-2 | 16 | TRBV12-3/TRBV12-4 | CASSRGVGVNTGELFF
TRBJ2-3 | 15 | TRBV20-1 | CSASSAGRRTDTQYF
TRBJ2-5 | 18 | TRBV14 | CASSQERGRGAYQETQYF
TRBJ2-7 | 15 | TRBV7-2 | CASSFVASESYEQYF
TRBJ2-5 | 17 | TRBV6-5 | CASSYSPGQGSGETQYF
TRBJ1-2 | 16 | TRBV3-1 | CASSLGRGGAENGYTF
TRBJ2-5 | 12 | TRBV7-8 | CASSLAWETQYF
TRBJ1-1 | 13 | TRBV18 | CASSLQGDTEAFF
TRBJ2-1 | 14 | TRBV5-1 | CASSLAGGNHEQFF
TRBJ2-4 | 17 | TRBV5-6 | CASSFGVQILAKNIQYF
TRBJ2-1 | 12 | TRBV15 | CATSVTGTEQFF
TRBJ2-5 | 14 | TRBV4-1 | CASSQPTARETQYF
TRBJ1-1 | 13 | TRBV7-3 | CASSKEVNTEAFF
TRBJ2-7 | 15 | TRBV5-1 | CASSPGGGRAAEQYF
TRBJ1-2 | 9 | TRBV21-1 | CASGSNYTF
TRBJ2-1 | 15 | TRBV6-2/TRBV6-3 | CASSYSGGGANEQFF
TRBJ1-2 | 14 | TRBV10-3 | CAISETGTVYGYTF
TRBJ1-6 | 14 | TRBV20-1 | CSARDRTGGSPLHF
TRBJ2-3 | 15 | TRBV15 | CATSTTGGRKDTQYF
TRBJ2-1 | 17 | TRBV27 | CASSYSSGRAPTPEQFF
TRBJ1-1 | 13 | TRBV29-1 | CSVERVLNTEAFF
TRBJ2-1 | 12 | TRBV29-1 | CSARVVSNEQFF
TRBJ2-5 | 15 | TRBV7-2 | CASSLTGTAQETQYF
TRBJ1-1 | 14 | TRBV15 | CATSRDPVNTEAFF
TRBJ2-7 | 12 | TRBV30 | CAWKGVGGEQYF
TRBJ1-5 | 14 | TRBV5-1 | CASSSGGVGQPQHF
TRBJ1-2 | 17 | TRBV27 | CASSLSPGAAANYGYTF
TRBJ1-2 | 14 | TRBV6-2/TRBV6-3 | CASSREPANYGYTF
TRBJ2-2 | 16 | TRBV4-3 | CASSQVLAYHTGELFF
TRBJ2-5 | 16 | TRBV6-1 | CASSTGPTSGQETQYF
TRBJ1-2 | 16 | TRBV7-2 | CASSLGREGRSYGYTF
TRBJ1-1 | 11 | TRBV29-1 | CSASGLTRAFF
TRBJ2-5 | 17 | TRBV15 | CATSRNGQGSRGETQYF
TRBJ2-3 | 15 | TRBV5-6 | CASSLEQPATDTQYF
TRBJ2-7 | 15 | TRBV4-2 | CASSPRDPGGGEQYF
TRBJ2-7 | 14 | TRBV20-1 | CSPTRTSGTYEQYF
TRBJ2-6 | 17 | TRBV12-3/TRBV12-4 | CASSPPGAGPGANVLTF
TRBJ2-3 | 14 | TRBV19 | CATTNQRTSRTQYF
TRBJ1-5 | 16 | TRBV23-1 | CASSQYEGASNQPQHF
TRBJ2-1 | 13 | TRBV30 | CAWSVARGNEQFF
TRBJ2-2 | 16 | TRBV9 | CASSPRGASDTGELFF
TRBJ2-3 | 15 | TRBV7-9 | CASSFTDSLTDTQYF
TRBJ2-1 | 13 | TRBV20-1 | CSAPGLGLNEQFF
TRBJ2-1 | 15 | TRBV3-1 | CASSQGLADYNEQFF
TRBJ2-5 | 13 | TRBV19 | CASSISRAETQYF
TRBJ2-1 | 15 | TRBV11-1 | CASSSEGVNWDEQFF
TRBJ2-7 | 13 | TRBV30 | CAWDRPLSYEQYF
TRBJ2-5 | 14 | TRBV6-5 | CASSYSTGLETQYF
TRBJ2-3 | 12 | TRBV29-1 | CSGGPATDTQYF
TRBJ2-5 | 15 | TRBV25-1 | CASSENRPNRETQYF
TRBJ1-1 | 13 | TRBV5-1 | CASSQGADTEAFF
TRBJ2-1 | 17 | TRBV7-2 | CASSSPQGGALYNEQFF
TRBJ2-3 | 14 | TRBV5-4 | CASSSRKSSDTQYF
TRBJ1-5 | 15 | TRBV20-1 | CSAPTGPHSNQPQHF
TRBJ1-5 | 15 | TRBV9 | CASSVDPSSNQPQHF
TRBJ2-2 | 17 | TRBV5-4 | CASSQPGQGVVTGELFF
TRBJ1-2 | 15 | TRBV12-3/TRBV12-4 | CASSPPGTVNYGYTF